The text below deals with one T cell receptor beta chain. The antigen it recognizes is unknown. No per-base quality is available; no much larger clone lies one base away. The CDR3 regions of human TCRbeta chains were analyzed by immunosequencing. On the authors' methods: Repertoire TCRs were checked for matches against a reference library of SARS-CoV-2-specific TCRs that had been generated using the MIRA antigen-specificity platform. Breadth meant the fraction of unique TCRs that were SARS-CoV-2-associated, whereas depth meant the fraction of total T cells that were SARS-CoV-2-associated. Using the MIRA data, each spike-specific TCR was mapped to the spike region that the TCR reacts to and placed in a CD4 or CD8 class. Log10-transformed breadth and depth values were compared by one-way ANOVA with Sidak's multiple comparisons tests. Held by TCRdb, this immuneACCESS table contains in-frame sequences only and omits some clones. Under half of the omission traces to an unresolved V gene where checked; the cause of the rest is unknown. For V, J and clone size, that table is used; D and trimming come from the DNA. The table for this sample lists around 180,000 clones; over 80% of them were counted only once. In total, the top ten clones hold about 3% of the sample.

The CDR3 covers 13 residues, taking in both the cysteine and the phenylalanine. Just CDR3 DNA is preserved here, 39 bases in frame from base 1. The junction shows trimming of 7 bases on V and 7 bases on J, and the gene matches do not reach 10 bases of it. The sample is drawn from a study of T cell responses to AZD1222 COVID-19 vaccine (dated by TCRdb to the early 2020s). For the wider study: A total of under 250 trial participants underwent TCR sequencing, of whom approximately 200 had received two doses of AZD1222 and 26 had received two doses of the MenACWY control vaccine. Enrollment into the trials was organized by age into subgroups of 18-55, 56-69 and 70-plus years, and those subgroups contained about 160, 30 and 59 TCR-sequenced participants, respectively.

The paper's findings and limits, for the study overall: Conclusions about previously exposed vaccinees were limited because only six or seven AZD1222 recipients were SARS-CoV-2 seropositive at baseline. A significant rise in spike-specific TCR breadth and depth was observed after two AZD1222 doses relative to day 0 and relative to MenACWY recipients. Most participants were white British and females outnumbered males, and the authors suggested that clonal diversity may have been underestimated. Because no samples from the day 14 peak response were available, repertoires could be characterized only after the peak T cell response. In the small 56-69-year group, the increase in depth fell short of significance, most likely because of low power. Reportedly, almost half of the unique spike-specific TCRs recognized epitopes lying outside the regions that are mutated in the B.1.351 and B.1.1.7 variants. The vaccine-associated CD4 TCRs covered the entire spike protein, and the dominant responses fell in regions 160-218 and 743-854.

The time point label, as the study defines it: baseline before first vaccination. In the paper's terms, the treatment or condition label means: meningococcal conjugate vaccine given as trial control. Vaccinee samples came from UK trials COV001 and COV002, including a single-blind randomized controlled phase 2/3 trial of AZD1222 (ChAdOx1 nCoV-19) in healthy adults. For TCRbeta chain sequencing, PBMC samples from trial participants were taken at day 0 and at day 28 after the second dose. Sequenced here: peripheral blood, sampled on day 0 of MenACWY control vaccination. This chain is built from TRBV12-3 or TRBV12-4 and TRBJ2-7, and 7 bases in between align with TRBD2. This TCR was recovered from an adult in good health. The CDR3: CASTNRGVREQYF. The nucleotide sequence is TGTGCCAGCACCAATCGGGGGGTACGGGAGCAGTACTTC.